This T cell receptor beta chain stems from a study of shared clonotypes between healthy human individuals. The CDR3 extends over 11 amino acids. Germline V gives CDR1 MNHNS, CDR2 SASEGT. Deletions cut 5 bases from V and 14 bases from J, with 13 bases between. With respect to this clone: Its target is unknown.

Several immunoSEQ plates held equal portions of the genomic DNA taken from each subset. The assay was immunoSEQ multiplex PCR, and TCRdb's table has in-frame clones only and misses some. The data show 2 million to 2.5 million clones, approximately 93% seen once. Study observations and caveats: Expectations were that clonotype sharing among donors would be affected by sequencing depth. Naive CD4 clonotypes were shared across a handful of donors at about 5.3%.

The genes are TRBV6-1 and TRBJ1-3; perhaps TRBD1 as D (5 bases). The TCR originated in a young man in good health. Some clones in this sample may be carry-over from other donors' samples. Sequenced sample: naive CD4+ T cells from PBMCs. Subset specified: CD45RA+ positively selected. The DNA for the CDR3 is TGTGCCAGCAGTACCGGGACGGCTGTATATTTT. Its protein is CASSTGTAVYF.